This TCR beta chain stems from a study of T-cell reconstitution after alpha-beta-depleted transplantation in children. This clonotype turned up a few times. For TCRbeta, the library was prepared with unique molecular identifiers. TCRdb ran MiXCR on the PCR reads and lists one entry per CDR3 protein. The data hold over 400,000 distinct CDR3 sequences, with around 13% observed a single time. The TCR was taken from a human donor who donated a stem cell graft to a child with combined immunodeficiency. This specimen was PBMCs from the stem cell graft donor, taken from the stem cell graft.

The CDR3 here is CASSSLGGGTPLNEQFF. The CDR3 nucleotides are TGTGCCAGCAGCTCACTAGGGGGGGGGACCCCTTTGAATGAGCAGTTCTTC. The V gene is TRBV7-6, the J gene TRBJ2-1; D may be TRBD2 (7 bases). The CDR3 totals 17 residues. Germline assignment: CDR1 SGHVS and CDR2 FNYEAQ. V lost 4 bases, J lost 7 bases, and 23 bases lay in between. The full variable domain, its missing parts supplied by reference TRBV7-6 and TRBJ2-1, is GAGVSQSPRYKVTKRGQDVALRCDPISGHVSLYWYRQALGQGPEFLTYFNYEAQQDKSGLPNDRFSAERPEGSISTLTIQRTEQRDSAMYRCASSSLGGGTPLNEQFFGPGTRLTVL.